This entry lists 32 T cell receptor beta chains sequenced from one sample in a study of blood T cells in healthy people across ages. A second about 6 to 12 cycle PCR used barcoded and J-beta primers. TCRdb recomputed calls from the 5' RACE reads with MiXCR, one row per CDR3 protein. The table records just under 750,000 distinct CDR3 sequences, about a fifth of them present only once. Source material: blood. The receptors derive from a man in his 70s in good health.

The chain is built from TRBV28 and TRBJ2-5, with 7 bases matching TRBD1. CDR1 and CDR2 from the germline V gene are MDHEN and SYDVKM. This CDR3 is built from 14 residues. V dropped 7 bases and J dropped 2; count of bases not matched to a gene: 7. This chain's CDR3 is CASTRPDRQETQYF. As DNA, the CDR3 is TGTGCCAGCACTCGACCGGACAGGCAAGAGACCCAGTACTTC.

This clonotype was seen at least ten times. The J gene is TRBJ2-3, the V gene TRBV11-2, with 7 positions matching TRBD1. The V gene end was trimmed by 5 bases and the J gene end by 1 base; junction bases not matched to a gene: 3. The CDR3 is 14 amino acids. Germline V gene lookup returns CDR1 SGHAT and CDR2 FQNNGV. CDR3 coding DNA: TGTGCCAGCAGCATCGACAGGGGCACAGATACGCAGTATTTT. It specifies CASSIDRGTDTQYF.

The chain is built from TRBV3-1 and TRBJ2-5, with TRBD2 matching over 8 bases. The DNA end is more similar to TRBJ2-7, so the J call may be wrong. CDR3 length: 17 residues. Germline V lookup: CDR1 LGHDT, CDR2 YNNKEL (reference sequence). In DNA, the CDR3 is TGTGCCAGCAGCCAGGGTAGTAGCGGGATAGGGGTATACGAGCAGTACGTC. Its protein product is CASSQGSSGIGVYEQYV.

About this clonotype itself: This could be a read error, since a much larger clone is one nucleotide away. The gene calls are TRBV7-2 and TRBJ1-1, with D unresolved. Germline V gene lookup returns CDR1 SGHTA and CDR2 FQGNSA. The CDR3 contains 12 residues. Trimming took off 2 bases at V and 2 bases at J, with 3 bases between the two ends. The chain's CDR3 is CASSLYNTEAFF. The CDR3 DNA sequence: TGTGCCAGCAGCTTATATAACACTGAAGCTTTCTTT.

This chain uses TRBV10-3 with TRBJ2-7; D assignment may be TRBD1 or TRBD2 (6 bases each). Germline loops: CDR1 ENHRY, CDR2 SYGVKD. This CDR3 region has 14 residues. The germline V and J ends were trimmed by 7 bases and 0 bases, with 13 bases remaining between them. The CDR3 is CAIKPSGASYEQYF. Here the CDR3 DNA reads TGTGCCATCAAGCCCTCGGGGGCCTCCTACGAGCAGTACTTC.

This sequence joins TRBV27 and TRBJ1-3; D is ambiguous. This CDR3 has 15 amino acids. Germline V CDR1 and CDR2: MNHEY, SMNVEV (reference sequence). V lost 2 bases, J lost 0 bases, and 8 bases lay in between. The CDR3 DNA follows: TGTGCCAGCAGTTTACAGCCTAACTCTGGAAACACCATATATTTT. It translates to CASSLQPNSGNTIYF.

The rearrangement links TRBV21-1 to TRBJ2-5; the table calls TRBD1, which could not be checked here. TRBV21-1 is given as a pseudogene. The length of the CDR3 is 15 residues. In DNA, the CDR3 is TGTGCCAGCAGCCCCCAGGGGGTATGGCAAGAGACCCAGTACTTC. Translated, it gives CASSPQGVWQETQYF.

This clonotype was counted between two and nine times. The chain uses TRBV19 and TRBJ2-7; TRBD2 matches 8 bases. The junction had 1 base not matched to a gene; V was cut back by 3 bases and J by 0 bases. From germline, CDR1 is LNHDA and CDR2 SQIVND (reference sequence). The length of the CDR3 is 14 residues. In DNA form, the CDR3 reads TGTGCCAGTAGTATTAGCGGGACCTCCTACGAGCAGTACGTC. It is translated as CASSISGTSYEQYV.

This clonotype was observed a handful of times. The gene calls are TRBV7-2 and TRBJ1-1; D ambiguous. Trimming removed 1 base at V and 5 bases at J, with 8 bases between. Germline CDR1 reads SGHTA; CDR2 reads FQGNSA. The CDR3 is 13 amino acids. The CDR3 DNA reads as TGTGCCAGCAGCTTAGGTCTGGAGACTGAAGCTTTCTTT. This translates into CASSLGLETEAFF. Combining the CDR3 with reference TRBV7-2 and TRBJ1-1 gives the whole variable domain GAGVSQSPSNKVTEKGKDVELRCDPISGHTALYWYRQSLGQGLEFLIYFQGNSAPDKSGLPSDRFSAERTGGSVSTLTIQRTQQEDSAVYLCASSLGLETEAFFGQGTRLTVV.

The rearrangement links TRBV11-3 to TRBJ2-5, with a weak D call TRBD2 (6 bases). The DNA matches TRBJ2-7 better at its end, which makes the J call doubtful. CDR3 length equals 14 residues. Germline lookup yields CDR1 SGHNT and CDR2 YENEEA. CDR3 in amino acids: CASSLSSGYYEQYV. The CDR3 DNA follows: TGTGCCAGCAGCTTAAGCAGCGGGTATTACGAGCAGTACGTC.

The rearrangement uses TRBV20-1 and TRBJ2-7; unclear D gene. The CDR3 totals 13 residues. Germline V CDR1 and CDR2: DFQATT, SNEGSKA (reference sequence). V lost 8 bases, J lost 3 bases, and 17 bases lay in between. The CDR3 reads CSSTRAVFYEQYF. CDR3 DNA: TGCAGTTCCACTCGGGCGGTCTTCTACGAGCAGTACTTC.

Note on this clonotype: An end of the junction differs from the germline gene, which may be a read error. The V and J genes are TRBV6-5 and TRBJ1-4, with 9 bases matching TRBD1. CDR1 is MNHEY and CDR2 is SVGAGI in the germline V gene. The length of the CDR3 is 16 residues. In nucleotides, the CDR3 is TGTGCCGGCAGGGTACGATCCGGGACAGGGCATGAAAAACTGTTTTTT. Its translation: CAGRVRSGTGHEKLFF.

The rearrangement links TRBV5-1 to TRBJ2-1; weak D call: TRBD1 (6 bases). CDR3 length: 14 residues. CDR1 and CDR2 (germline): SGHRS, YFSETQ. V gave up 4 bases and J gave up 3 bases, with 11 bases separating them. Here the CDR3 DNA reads TGCGCCAGCAGCGGCGACAGGATCTACAATGAGCAGTTCTTC. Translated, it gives CASSGDRIYNEQFF.

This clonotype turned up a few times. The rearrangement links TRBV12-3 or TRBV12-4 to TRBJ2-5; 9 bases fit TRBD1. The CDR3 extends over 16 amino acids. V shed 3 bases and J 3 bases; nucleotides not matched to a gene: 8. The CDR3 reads CASSFHRDRVEETQYF. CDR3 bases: TGTGCCAGCAGTTTCCACCGGGACAGGGTAGAAGAGACCCAGTACTTC.

In DNA form, the CDR3 reads TGTGCCAGCAGTTTATGGGGCTACTCTGGAAACACCATATATTTT. The encoded protein is CASSLWGYSGNTIYF. The chain recombines TRBV12-3 or TRBV12-4 with TRBJ1-3; a weak D match, TRBD1 (5 bases). Trimming pared 2 bases from V and 0 bases from J, leaving 8 bases between. This CDR3 is 15 amino acids long.

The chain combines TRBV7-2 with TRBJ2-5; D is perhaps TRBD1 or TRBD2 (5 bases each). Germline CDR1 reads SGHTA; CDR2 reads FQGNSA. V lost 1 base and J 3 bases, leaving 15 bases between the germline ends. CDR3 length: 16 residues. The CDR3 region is CASSLGDGPTKETQYF. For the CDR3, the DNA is TGTGCCAGCAGCTTAGGGGACGGGCCGACAAAAGAGACCCAGTACTTC.

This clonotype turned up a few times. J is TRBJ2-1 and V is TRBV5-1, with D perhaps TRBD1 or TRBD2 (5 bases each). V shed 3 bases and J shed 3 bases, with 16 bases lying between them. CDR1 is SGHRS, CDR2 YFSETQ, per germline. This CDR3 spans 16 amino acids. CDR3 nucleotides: TGCGCCAGCAGCTCTGAGACCGGGACGGTCTACAATGAGCAGTTCTTC. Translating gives CASSSETGTVYNEQFF.

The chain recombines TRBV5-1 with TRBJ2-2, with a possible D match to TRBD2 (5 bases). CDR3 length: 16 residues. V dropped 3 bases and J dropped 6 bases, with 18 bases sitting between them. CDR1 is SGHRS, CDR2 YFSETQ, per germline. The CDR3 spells CASSSLLGPLSGELFF. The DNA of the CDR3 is TGCGCCAGCAGCTCGCTACTAGGGCCGCTGTCCGGGGAGCTGTTTTTT.

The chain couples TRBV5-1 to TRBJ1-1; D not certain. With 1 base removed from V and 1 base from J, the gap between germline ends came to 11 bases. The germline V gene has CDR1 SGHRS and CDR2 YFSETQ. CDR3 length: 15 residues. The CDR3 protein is CASSLPPTQNTEAFF. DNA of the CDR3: TGCGCCAGCAGCTTGCCCCCGACACAGAACACTGAAGCTTTCTTT.

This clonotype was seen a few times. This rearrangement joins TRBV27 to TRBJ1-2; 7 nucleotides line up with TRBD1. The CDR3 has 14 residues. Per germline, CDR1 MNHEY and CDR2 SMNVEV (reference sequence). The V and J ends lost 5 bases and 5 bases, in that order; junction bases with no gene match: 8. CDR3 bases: TGTGCCAGCAGTCAGGACAGGTGGGGGTATGGCTACACCTTC. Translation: CASSQDRWGYGYTF.

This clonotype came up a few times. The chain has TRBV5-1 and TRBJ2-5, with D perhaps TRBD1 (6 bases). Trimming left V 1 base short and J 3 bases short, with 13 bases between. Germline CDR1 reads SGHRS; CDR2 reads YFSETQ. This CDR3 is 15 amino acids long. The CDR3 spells CASSLRAGEEETQYF. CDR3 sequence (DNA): TGCGCCAGCAGCTTGCGAGCAGGGGAAGAAGAGACCCAGTACTTC.

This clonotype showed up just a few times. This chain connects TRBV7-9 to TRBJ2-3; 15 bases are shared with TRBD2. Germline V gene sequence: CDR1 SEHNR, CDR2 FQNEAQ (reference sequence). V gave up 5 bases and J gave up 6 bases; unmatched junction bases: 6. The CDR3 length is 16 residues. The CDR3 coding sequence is TGTGCCAGCAGCGGACTAGCGGGGGGGCTCGGGGATACGCAGTATTTT. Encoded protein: CASSGLAGGLGDTQYF.

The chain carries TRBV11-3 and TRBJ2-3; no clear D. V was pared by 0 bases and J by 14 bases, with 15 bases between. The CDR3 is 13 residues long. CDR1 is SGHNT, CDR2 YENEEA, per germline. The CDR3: CASSLDSWERRYF. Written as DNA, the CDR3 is TGTGCCAGCAGCTTAGATAGTTGGGAAAGGCGGTATTTT.

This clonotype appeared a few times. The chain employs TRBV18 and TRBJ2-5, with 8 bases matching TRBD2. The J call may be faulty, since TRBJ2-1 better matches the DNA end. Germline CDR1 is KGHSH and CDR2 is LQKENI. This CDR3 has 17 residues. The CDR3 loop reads CASSLTASGPIYNEQFF. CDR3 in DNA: TGTGCCAGCTCACTTACGGCTAGCGGGCCAATATACAATGAGCAGTTCTTC.

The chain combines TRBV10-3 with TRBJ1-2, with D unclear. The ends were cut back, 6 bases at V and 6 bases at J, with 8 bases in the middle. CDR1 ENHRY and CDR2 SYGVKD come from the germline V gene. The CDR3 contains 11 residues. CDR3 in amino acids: CAIRIGDGYTF. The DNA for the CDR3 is TGTGCCATCAGGATCGGGGATGGCTACACCTTC.

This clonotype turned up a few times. DNA of the CDR3: TGTGCCAGCAGCCAAGATTCTTGGGCGGACGGTAACTATGGCTACACCTTC. Translating gives CASSQDSWADGNYGYTF. This sequence joins TRBV3-1 and TRBJ1-2; D gene unclear. The length of the CDR3 is 17 residues. Germline assignment: CDR1 LGHDT and CDR2 YNNKEL (reference sequence). Trimming pared 0 bases from V and 1 base from J, leaving 15 bases between.

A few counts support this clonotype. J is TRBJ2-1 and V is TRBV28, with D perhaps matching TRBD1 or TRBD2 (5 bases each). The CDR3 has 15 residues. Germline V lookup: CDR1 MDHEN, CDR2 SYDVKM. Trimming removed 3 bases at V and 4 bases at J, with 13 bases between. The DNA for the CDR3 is TGTGCCAGCAGTTTGGAGGACATAACATACAATGAGCAGTTCTTC. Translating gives CASSLEDITYNEQFF.

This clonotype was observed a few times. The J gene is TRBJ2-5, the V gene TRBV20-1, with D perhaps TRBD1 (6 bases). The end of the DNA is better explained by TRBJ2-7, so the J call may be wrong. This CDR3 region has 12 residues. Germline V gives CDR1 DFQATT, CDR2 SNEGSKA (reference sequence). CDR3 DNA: TGCAGTGCTAGTTTAGGGGGATTCGAGCAGTACGTC. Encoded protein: CSASLGGFEQYV.

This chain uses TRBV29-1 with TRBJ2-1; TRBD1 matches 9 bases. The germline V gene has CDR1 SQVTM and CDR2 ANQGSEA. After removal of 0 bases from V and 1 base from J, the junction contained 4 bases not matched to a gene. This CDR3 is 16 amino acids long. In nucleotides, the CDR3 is TGCAGCGTTGAAGATCGAGGGACAGGGTCCTACAATGAGCAGTTCTTC. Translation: CSVEDRGTGSYNEQFF.

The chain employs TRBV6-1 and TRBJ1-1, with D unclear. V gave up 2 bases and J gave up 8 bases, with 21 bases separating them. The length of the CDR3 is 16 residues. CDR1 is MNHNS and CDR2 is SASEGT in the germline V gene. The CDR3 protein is CASSEPPPGFVTEAFF. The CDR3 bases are TGTGCCAGCAGTGAACCCCCGCCGGGGTTCGTCACCGAAGCTTTCTTT.

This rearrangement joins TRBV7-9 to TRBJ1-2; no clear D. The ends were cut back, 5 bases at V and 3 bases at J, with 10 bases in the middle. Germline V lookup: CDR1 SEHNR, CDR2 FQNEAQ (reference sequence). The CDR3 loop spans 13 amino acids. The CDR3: CASSPYTDYGYTF. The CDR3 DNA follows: TGTGCCAGCAGCCCCTACACTGACTATGGCTACACCTTC.

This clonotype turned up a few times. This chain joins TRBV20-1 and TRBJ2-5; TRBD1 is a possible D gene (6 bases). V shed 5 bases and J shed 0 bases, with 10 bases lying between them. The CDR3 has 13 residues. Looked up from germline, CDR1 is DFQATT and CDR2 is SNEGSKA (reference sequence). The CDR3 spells CSAYHRDQETQYF. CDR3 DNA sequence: TGCAGTGCTTACCACAGGGACCAAGAGACCCAGTACTTC.